Listed here are 25 T cell receptor beta chains from one sample, sequenced in a study of T cells in Graves' hyperthyroidism and ophthalmopathy. It was RNA transcripts that yielded the amplified TCR beta CDR3 regions. The HTBI primer set was used in a first-round RT-PCR of the TCR CDR3. Using its own MiXCR run on the multiplex PCR reads, TCRdb lists one record per CDR3 protein. Among around 350,000 distinct CDR3 sequences listed, 15% were seen once. Sequencing used blood. The receptors originated from a woman aged 55-75 years with Graves' ophthalmopathy.

This clonotype was detected many times. This CDR3 is CASSLVLSSNTEAFF. The CDR3 nucleotides read TGTGCCAGCAGCTTAGTGCTCAGCTCGAACACTGAAGCTTTCTTT. The rearrangement uses TRBV7-8 and TRBJ1-1; D uncertain. Trimming stripped 1 base from V and 1 base from J, with 10 bases between. The CDR3 spans 15 residues. CDR1 is SGHVS, CDR2 FQNEAQ, per germline.

This clonotype was recorded a few times. In DNA form, the CDR3 reads TGCGCCAGCAGCCGGGGGACCGGGGGTGACAACGAGCAGTACTTC. Translation gives CASSRGTGGDNEQYF. The rearrangement links TRBV4-1 to TRBJ2-7; tentative D call: TRBD2 (6 bases). Germline CDR1 and CDR2: MGHRA and YSYEKL. The CDR3 totals 15 residues. Trimming removed 4 bases from V and 5 bases from J, with 18 bases in between.

This clonotype was counted at least ten times. The V and J genes are TRBV10-3 and TRBJ1-6; TRBD1 agrees at 8 bases. The CDR3 is made up of 13 amino acids. The ends lost 7 bases at V and 10 bases at J; junction bases unmatched: 6. CDR1 is ENHRY and CDR2 is SYGVKD in the germline V gene. DNA for the CDR3: TGTGCCATCATGGACAGGGTGGACTCACCCCTCCACTTT. Translating gives CAIMDRVDSPLHF.

This clonotype was seen a few times. V is TRBV30 and J is TRBJ2-7; D not resolved. Germline loops: CDR1 GTSNPN, CDR2 SVGIG (reference sequence). This CDR3 has 12 residues. V shed 0 bases and J shed 7 bases, with 10 bases lying between them. This CDR3 reads CAWSVPSDEQYF. In DNA, the CDR3 is TGTGCCTGGAGTGTACCCTCGGATGAGCAGTACTTC.

This clonotype turned up a few times. This chain joins TRBV4-2 and TRBJ1-2; 10 bases are a match to TRBD1. The J segment lost 6 bases and the V segment lost 4 bases, leaving 5 bases of the junction unmatched. CDR1 LGHNA and CDR2 YNFKEQ come from the germline V gene. The CDR3 has 14 amino acids. The CDR3 bases are TGTGCCAGCAGCCGCGCCGGGACAGGGGATGGCTACACCTTC. This codes for CASSRAGTGDGYTF.

In its sample, this clonotype was seen a few times. A junction boundary mismatches the germline segment, possibly from a read error. This chain links TRBV30 with TRBJ2-4; D remains unclear. Germline CDR1 is GTSNPN and CDR2 is SVGIG (reference sequence). The CDR3 extends over 13 amino acids. The chain's CDR3 is CAWSSRERGIQCF. The CDR3 DNA reads as TGTGCCTGGAGTTCGCGTGAACGTGGCATTCAGTGCTTC. Based on the CDR3 plus reference TRBV30 and TRBJ2-4, the full variable domain is SQTIHQWPATLVQPVGSPLSLECTVEGTSNPNLYWYRQAAGRGLQLLFYSVGIGQISSEVPQNLSASRPQDRQFILSSKKLLLSDSGFYLCAWSSRERGIQCFGAGTRLSVL.

This clonotype was seen many times. The gene calls are TRBV5-1 and TRBJ2-7; D is undetermined. Per the germline V gene, CDR1 is SGHRS and CDR2 is YFSETQ. V was cut by 1 base and J by 4 bases, with 15 bases left in between. The CDR3 loop spans 15 amino acids. This CDR3 is CASSLSRTPPYEQYF. The DNA of the CDR3 is TGCGCCAGCAGCTTGAGCCGAACCCCACCTTACGAGCAGTACTTC.

There are many counts of this clonotype. The genes are TRBV5-1 and TRBJ2-1; tentative D call: TRBD2 (5 bases). Germline V gives CDR1 SGHRS, CDR2 YFSETQ. V was clipped by 4 bases and J by 6 bases, with 17 bases between them. The CDR3 runs to 15 residues. The CDR3, as DNA: TGCGCCAGCAGCCCCGGGGTAGGACCGCTCAATGAGCAGTTCTTC. Translated: CASSPGVGPLNEQFF.

As concerns this clonotype: Given a much more abundant clone one base away, this may be a read error. The V call is TRBV28, the J call TRBJ1-4, with D possibly being TRBD1 (5 bases). The V end was cut by 3 bases, the J end by 5 bases, with 19 bases between. Germline CDR1 and CDR2: MDHEN and SYDVKM. The CDR3 extends over 17 amino acids. The CDR3 sequence: CASSFSSPMGRNEKLFF. The DNA of the CDR3 is TGTGCCAGCAGTTTCTCCAGTCCCATGGGACGGAATGAAAAACTGTTTTTT.

This clonotype has ten or more counts. J is TRBJ2-3 and V is TRBV5-1; 12 bases map to TRBD2. There are 17 residues in the CDR3. The germline CDR1 and CDR2 sequences are SGHRS and YFSETQ. V lost 5 bases to trimming and J lost 5 bases; unmatched junction nucleotides: 12. The chain's CDR3 is CASSPPLAGGSEDTQYF. Written as DNA, the CDR3 is TGCGCCAGCAGTCCACCACTAGCGGGAGGATCGGAAGATACGCAGTATTTT. The entire variable domain, with the rest obtained from reference TRBV5-1 and TRBJ2-3, is as follows: KAGVTQTPRYLIKTRGQQVTLSCSPISGHRSVSWYQQTPGQGLQFLFEYFSETQRNKGNFPGRFSGRQFSNSRSEMNVSTLELGDSALYLCASSPPLAGGSEDTQYFGPGTRLTVL.

The table lists this clonotype with many counts. The rearrangement joins TRBV4-1 to TRBJ1-1, with D possibly matching TRBD1 (6 bases). The germline CDR1 and CDR2 sequences are MGHRA and YSYEKL. CDR3 length equals 13 residues. V was trimmed by 0 bases and J by 9 bases, leaving 11 bases between them. The CDR3: CASSQDRGGKAFF. CDR3 coding DNA: TGCGCCAGCAGCCAAGACAGGGGAGGAAAAGCTTTCTTT.

This clonotype came up many times. The chain combines TRBV2 with TRBJ2-7; D gene unclear. The germline gives CDR1 SNHLY, CDR2 FYNNEI. V gave up 0 bases and J gave up 3 bases, with 21 bases separating them. The CDR3 sequence is 18 residues long. The CDR3 DNA follows: TGTGCCAGCAGTGAAGCGGCAGATTTTTCCCTGGCCGGCTACGAGCAGTACTTC. It is translated as CASSEAADFSLAGYEQYF.

This clonotype was found a few times. The V call is TRBV6-1, the J call TRBJ2-1; TRBD2 agrees at 7 bases. This CDR3 has 14 residues. Germline V CDR1 and CDR2: MNHNS, SASEGT. J was trimmed by 4 bases and V by 6 bases; bases with no gene match: 6. The CDR3 DNA is TGTGCCAGCAGGGGTAGCGGGCAATACAATGAGCAGTTCTTC. It encodes CASRGSGQYNEQFF.

This clonotype was counted at least ten times. The V gene is TRBV12-3 or TRBV12-4, the J gene TRBJ1-5; no clear D. There are 13 residues in the CDR3. Between the trimmed V and J ends, which lost 5 bases and 6 bases, there was a span of 11 bases. The CDR3 reads CASSLRWGQPQHF. The CDR3, as DNA: TGTGCCAGCAGTCTACGGTGGGGTCAGCCCCAGCATTTT.

The CDR3 region has the DNA TGTGCCAGTAGGAAACGGGGGGGGGACTACGAGCAGTACTTC. Residues: CASRKRGGDYEQYF. V and J are TRBV19 and TRBJ2-7, with 8 nucleotides matching TRBD2. This CDR3 contains 14 residues. Germline assignment: CDR1 LNHDA and CDR2 SQIVND (reference sequence). V lost 6 bases and J lost 3; bases outside the gene matches: 7. Full variable domain (rest looked up from reference TRBV19 and TRBJ2-7): DGGITQSPKYLFRKEGQNVTLSCEQNLNHDAMYWYRQDPGQGLRLIYYSQIVNDFQKGDIAEGYSVSREKKESFPLTVTSAQKNPTAFYLCASRKRGGDYEQYFGPGTRLTVT.

This clonotype was recorded many times. The chain couples TRBV3-1 to TRBJ1-1; D not resolved. The CDR3 runs 14 residues. V dropped 5 bases and J dropped 3 bases, with 13 bases sitting between them. Germline loops: CDR1 LGHDT, CDR2 YNNKEL (reference sequence). CDR3 bases: TGTGCCAGCAGCACCTTGACTCCCGACACTGAAGCTTTCTTT. Its protein product is CASSTLTPDTEAFF. Supplemented by reference TRBV3-1 and TRBJ1-1, the full variable domain reads DTAVSQTPKYLVTQMGNDKSIKCEQNLGHDTMYWYKQDSKKFLKIMFSYNNKELIINETVPNRFSPKSPDKAHLNLHINSLELGDSAVYFCASSTLTPDTEAFFGQGTRLTVV.

Regarding this clonotype: A read error is possible here, since a much larger clone lies one base away. The chain combines TRBV6-2 or TRBV6-3 with TRBJ2-1; 10 nucleotides line up with TRBD2. The CDR3 has 16 amino acids. With V trimmed by 6 bases and J by 7 bases, 12 bases remained unmatched. Germline CDR1 is MNHEY and CDR2 is SVGEGT. CDR3 DNA: TGTGCCAGCAGCGTACCAGCGGGAGGGCCGAATAATGAGCAGTTCTTC. It is translated as CASSVPAGGPNNEQFF.

Many counts were recorded for this clonotype. The chain uses TRBV5-1 and TRBJ2-2; D gene ambiguous. Germline values: CDR1 SGHRS, CDR2 YFSETQ. CDR3 length: 15 residues. V lost 1 base to trimming and J lost 4 bases, with 11 bases between them. The CDR3, as DNA: TGCGCCAGCAGCTTGTTTGTCAGGACCACCGGGGAGCTGTTTTTT. It yields the protein CASSLFVRTTGELFF.

This clonotype was seen only a few times. The chain links TRBV5-4 to TRBJ2-3; D may correspond to TRBD1 or TRBD2 (5 bases each). V was clipped by 0 bases and J by 4 bases, with 9 bases between them. The length of the CDR3 is 14 residues. Germline V gene lookup returns CDR1 SGHNT and CDR2 YYREEE (reference sequence). CDR3 coding DNA: TGTGCCAGCAGCTTGGTGGGGACCGCAGATACGCAGTATTTT. This translates into CASSLVGTADTQYF.

Regarding this clonotype: Since a much larger clone is just one base distant, this may be a read error. The chain combines TRBV20-1 with TRBJ2-1; 8 bases match TRBD2. There are 16 residues in the CDR3. CDR1 DFQATT and CDR2 SNEGSKA come from the germline V gene (reference sequence). The junction had 16 bases not matched to a gene; V was cut back by 2 bases and J by 10 bases. CDR3 residues: CSARPRSGRGGYEQFF. CDR3 DNA: TGCAGTGCTAGACCTCGAAGCGGGAGAGGAGGCTACGAGCAGTTCTTC.

Note on this clonotype: This may be a read error, as it is one base from a much larger clone. The V and J genes are TRBV12-3 or TRBV12-4 and TRBJ2-3; 9 bases agree with TRBD1. The CDR3 sequence is 14 residues long. Trimming at V came to 4 bases and at J to 5 bases, leaving 4 bases not matched to a gene. As DNA, the CDR3 is TGTGCCAGCAGTTCACAGACAGGGGGAGATACGCAGTATTTT. Translating gives CASSSQTGGDTQYF.

This clonotype was counted between two and nine times. The chain has TRBV30 and TRBJ1-6, with D perhaps TRBD1 (5 bases). Germline V gene lookup returns CDR1 GTSNPN and CDR2 SVGIG (reference sequence). The V gene lost 5 bases and the J gene lost 7 bases, with 9 bases spanning the gap. The CDR3 is 12 residues long. The CDR3 DNA is TGTGCCTGGGCCGGGGACAATTCACCCCTCCACTTT. Translation gives CAWAGDNSPLHF. Variable domain in full (rest from reference TRBV30 and TRBJ1-6): SQTIHQWPATLVQPVGSPLSLECTVEGTSNPNLYWYRQAAGRGLQLLFYSVGIGQISSEVPQNLSASRPQDRQFILSSKKLLLSDSGFYLCAWAGDNSPLHFGNGTRLTVT.

This clonotype was found many times. V is TRBV28 and J is TRBJ2-5; tentatively, D is TRBD2 (7 bases). V was shortened by 7 bases and J by 1 base, with 16 bases between the two germline ends. Germline-derived CDR1 and CDR2 are MDHEN and SYDVKM. The CDR3 has 15 residues. The CDR3 protein is CASMGAGEGQETQYF. CDR3 DNA: TGTGCCAGCATGGGGGCGGGAGAGGGCCAAGAGACCCAGTACTTC.

This clonotype was seen at least ten times. The V call is TRBV10-3, the J call TRBJ2-1, with TRBD2 matching 11 bases. Germline values: CDR1 ENHRY, CDR2 SYGVKD. V dropped 6 bases and J dropped 7; count of bases not matched to a gene: 11. The CDR3 loop spans 16 amino acids. CDR3 bases: TGTGCCATCAGCCCCCGGGGGGGGACTAGCGGTAATGAGCAGTTCTTC. It yields the protein CAISPRGGTSGNEQFF.

This clonotype has a count of ten or more. The rearrangement links TRBV28 to TRBJ1-5; 8 positions agree with TRBD1. V gave up 7 bases and J gave up 2 bases; unmatched junction bases: 4. The CDR3 has 14 residues. CDR1 and CDR2 (germline): MDHEN, SYDVKM. CDR3 region: CASNPTGGNQPQHF. As DNA, the CDR3 is TGTGCCAGCAACCCGACAGGGGGCAATCAGCCCCAGCATTTT.